This T cell receptor (beta chain) was retrieved from a study of T-cell reconstitution after alpha-beta-depleted transplantation in children (dated by TCRdb to between 2015 and 2016). For the wider study: Using TCR repertoire profiling, the study quantitatively followed how T-cell immune reconstitution unfolded in children after TCRalphabeta/CD19-depleted allogeneic hematopoietic cell transplantation.

The method was PCR. Data came from an Illumina HiSeq 2500. TCR libraries were prepared with molecular barcoding, using unique molecular identifiers to normalize TCRbeta repertoire quantification. TCRdb passed the public sequencing reads through fastp at Q25 and MiXCR, retaining productive beta sequences. For every CDR3 protein sequence, its rows merge into one entry that carries the most common genes and DNA. Recorded for this sample are 600,000 to 800,000 distinct CDR3 sequences; around 13% of them occurred a single time. Around 0.8% of the sample is taken by the ten largest. This clonotype was counted a few times. The antigen this receptor binds is unknown. Base quality data are lacking; no much larger clone is found one base away. Results the study describes overall, beyond this receptor: The high TCRbeta diversity at day 60 in some patients was ascribed to recipient T cells and intrathymic progenitors that had survived conditioning. The frequencies of hyperexpanded clones fell over the following months, and after one year, T-cell counts and TCRbeta diversity were mostly attributed to newly produced T cells. About two months after transplant, the apparently early recovery of alphabetaT-cell counts reportedly depended on just several hundred clones that had expanded rapidly and came from non-depleted graft cells.

Explained via the paper, the treatment or condition label denotes: allogeneic hematopoietic cell transplantation with graft depleted of TCRalphabeta T cells and CD19 B cells. The transplant recipients were children given TCRalphabeta/CD19-depleted allogeneic hematopoietic cell grafts. The sequence derives from a girl under 10 years old with congenital amegakaryocytic thrombocytopenia, due to receive a stem cell transplant. Here the sequenced sample was PBMCs, taken before TCRalphabeta/CD19-depleted stem cell transplant.

The DNA is TGTGCCAGCAGCCGCAGGGTTCCCTACGAGCAGTACTTC. This translates into CASSRRVPYEQYF. The chain is made from TRBV3-1 and TRBJ2-7, and the D gene may be TRBD1, 5 bases matching. Deletion took 4 bases off V and 2 bases off J, with a span of 9 bases between the germline ends. The CDR3 spans 13 residues, from the cysteine through the phenylalanine. Only the CDR3 DNA is retained, 39 bases long and in frame from the first base. Per the germline V gene (reference sequence), LGHDT is the CDR1 and YNNKEL is the CDR2.